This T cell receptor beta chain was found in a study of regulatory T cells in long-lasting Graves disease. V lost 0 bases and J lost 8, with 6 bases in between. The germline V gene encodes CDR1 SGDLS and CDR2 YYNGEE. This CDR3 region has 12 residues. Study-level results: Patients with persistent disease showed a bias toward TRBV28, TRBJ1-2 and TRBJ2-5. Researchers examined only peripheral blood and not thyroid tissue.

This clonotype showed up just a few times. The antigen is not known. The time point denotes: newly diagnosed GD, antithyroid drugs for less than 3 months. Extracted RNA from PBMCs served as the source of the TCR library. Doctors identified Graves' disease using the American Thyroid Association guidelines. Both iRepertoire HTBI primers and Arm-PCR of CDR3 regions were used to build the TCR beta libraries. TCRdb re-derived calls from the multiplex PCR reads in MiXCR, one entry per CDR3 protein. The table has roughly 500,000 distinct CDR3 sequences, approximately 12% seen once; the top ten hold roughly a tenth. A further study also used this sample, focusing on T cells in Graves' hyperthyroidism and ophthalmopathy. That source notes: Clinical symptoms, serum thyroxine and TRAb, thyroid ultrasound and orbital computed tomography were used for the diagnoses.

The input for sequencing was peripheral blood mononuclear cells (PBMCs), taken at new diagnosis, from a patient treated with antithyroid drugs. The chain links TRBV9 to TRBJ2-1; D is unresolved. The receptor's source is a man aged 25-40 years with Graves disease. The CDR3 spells CASSVGSHEQFF. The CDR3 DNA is TGTGCCAGCAGCGTAGGAAGCCATGAGCAGTTCTTC.